These T cell receptor beta chains were read from a single sample in a study of naive and memory T cell subsets. TCRdb reprocessed the UMI-ligation and nested PCR reads with MiXCR, giving one entry per CDR3 protein. The sample shows about 140,000 distinct CDR3 sequences, more than 15% of them seen only once. The sequencing input was naive CD8+ T cells from blood. These receptors all come from a human donor in good health. The CDR3 runs from the conserved cysteine through the conserved F or W. Each record gives: J gene, V gene, CDR3 protein.

TRBJ1-1	TRBV28	CATDRGTEAFF
TRBJ2-1	TRBV7-9	CASSFYSAGPNNEQFF
TRBJ1-6	TRBV28	CAGSMSSYNSPLHF
TRBJ2-7	TRBV3-1	CASSQSWTGAYEQYF
TRBJ1-5	TRBV28	CASSLLLRGQPQHF
TRBJ2-7	TRBV5-1	CASSLRGTILHEQYF
TRBJ1-5	TRBV12-3/TRBV12-4	CASSLFGDSNQPQHF
TRBJ2-7	TRBV27	CASSYAGLNTYEQYF
TRBJ2-3	TRBV27	CASQRENTDTQYF
TRBJ2-1	TRBV28	CASSLLPTSSGNEQFF
TRBJ2-3	TRBV10-1	CASGQGTDTQYF
TRBJ1-5	TRBV6-5	CASSYRVDDLSNQPQHF
TRBJ2-5	TRBV5-5	CASSLARASGETQYF
TRBJ2-1	TRBV29-1	CSDLAGGYNEQFF
TRBJ2-7	TRBV15	CATSPGQGYEQYF
TRBJ2-1	TRBV29-1	CSVDGLAGVAYNEQFF
TRBJ2-2	TRBV7-6	CASSLAGGQSNTGELFF